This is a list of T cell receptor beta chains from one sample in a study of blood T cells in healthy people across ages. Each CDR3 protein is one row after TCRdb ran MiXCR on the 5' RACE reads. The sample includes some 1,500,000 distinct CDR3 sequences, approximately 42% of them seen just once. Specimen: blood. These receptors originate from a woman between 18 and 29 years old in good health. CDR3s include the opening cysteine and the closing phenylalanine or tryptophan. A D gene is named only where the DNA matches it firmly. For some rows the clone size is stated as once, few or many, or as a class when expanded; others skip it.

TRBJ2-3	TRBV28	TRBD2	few	TGTGCCAGCCGTCTTAGCGGGATGGCTGATACGCAGTATTTT	CASRLSGMADTQYF
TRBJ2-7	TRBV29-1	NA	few	TGCAGCGTTGAGGGGGCTCGACGGGGCGAGCAGTACTTC	CSVEGARRGEQYF
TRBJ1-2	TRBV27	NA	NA	TGTGCCGGCAGTACCCGCCTGGGGGGCTACACCTTC	CAGSTRLGGYTF
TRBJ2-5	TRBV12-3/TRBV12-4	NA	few	TGTGCCAGCAGTCCCGGGACTCGTTTGGGGGAGCAGTACTTC	CASSPGTRLGEQYF
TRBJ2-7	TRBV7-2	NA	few	TGTGCCAGCAGCCAGAAGGGCAAGCAGTACTTC	CASSQKGKQYF
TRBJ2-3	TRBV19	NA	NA	TGTGCCAGTAGTATAGGTACAGGGATGGATACGCAGTATTTT	CASSIGTGMDTQYF
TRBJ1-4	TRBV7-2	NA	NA	TGTGCCAGCAGCTTATCATCAGGTAGACTGTTTTTT	CASSLSSGRLFF
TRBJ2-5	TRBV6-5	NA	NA	TGTGCCAGCAGTTATGGGTCAGCCTCGGAGACCCAGTACTTC	CASSYGSASETQYF
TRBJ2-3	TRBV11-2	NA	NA	TGTGCCAGCAGCTTATCGACAGGCCCCGATACGCAGTATTTT	CASSLSTGPDTQYF
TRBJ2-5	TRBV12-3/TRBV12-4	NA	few	TGTGCCAGCAGCCCCAATATAGAGGAAGAGACCCAGTACTTC	CASSPNIEEETQYF
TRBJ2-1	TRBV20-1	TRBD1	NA	TGCAGTGCTAGTGTTGGGGACAGGGGGTTCTTC	CSASVGDRGFF
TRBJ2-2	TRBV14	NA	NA	TGTGCCAGCAGCCAAGAATGGGGATCCACCGGGGAGCTGTTTTTT	CASSQEWGSTGELFF
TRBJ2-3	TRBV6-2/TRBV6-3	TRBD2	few	TGTGCCACGAAGCGGGGGGCCGAAGATACGCAGTATTTT	CATKRGAEDTQYF
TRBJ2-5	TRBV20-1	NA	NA	TGCAGTGCTCAGCCCGACCAAGAGACCCAGTACTTC	CSAQPDQETQYF
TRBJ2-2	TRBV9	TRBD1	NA	TGTGCCAGCAGCCTGCCAAAACAGGGGGCGATGACCGGGGAGCTGTTTTTT	CASSLPKQGAMTGELFF
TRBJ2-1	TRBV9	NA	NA	TGTGCCAGCAGCGTAGCCGACAGTGGGCAGTTCTTC	CASSVADSGQFF
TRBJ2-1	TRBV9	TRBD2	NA	TGTGCCAGCAGCGTATTGGGGCGGGGGTCCTACAATGAGCAGTTCTTC	CASSVLGRGSYNEQFF
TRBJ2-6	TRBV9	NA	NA	TGTGCCAGCAGCGTCCTTGGGTTTTATGGGGCCAACGTCCTGACTTTC	CASSVLGFYGANVLTF
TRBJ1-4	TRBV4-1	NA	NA	TGCGCCAGCAGCCGTTGGCAAAATGAAAAACTGTTTTTT	CASSRWQNEKLFF
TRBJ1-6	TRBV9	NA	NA	TGTGCCAGCAGCGTAGACACTCATAATTCACCCCTCCACTTT	CASSVDTHNSPLHF
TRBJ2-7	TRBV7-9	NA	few	TGTGCCAGCAGCTCATCCGGGACTCTAGCCGAGCAGTACTTC	CASSSSGTLAEQYF
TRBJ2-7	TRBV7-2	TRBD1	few	TGTGCCAGCAGCCCCAGGGGGCAATCCTACGAGCAGTACTTC	CASSPRGQSYEQYF
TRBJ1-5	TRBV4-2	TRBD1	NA	TGTGCCAGCAGCCCGGGGACAGGGGGACGGCAGCCCCAGCATTTT	CASSPGTGGRQPQHF
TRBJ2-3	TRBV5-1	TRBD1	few	TGCGCCAGCAGCCAAGGGACAGGGTTTCGGACAGATACGCAGTATTTT	CASSQGTGFRTDTQYF
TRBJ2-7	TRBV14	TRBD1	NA	TGTGCCAGCAGCCAAGATGGGGTTCGGACAGGAGAGATCCAGTACTTC	CASSQDGVRTGEIQYF